This is a list of T cell receptor beta chains from one sample in a study of blood T cell repertoires in COVID-19. Produced via immunoSEQ multiplex PCR; TCRdb's table is partial and in-frame only. The sample lists hundreds of thousands of clones, around 87% occurring once. Sequenced: PBMCs or T cells enriched from blood (not recorded which). These receptor sequences come from a woman between 45 and 65 years old who had recovered from COVID-19. CDR3s include the opening cysteine and the closing phenylalanine or tryptophan. The D gene is left open where the match is weak. Size values are once, few and many counts, or a class for expanded clones, and some rows have none.

cdr3_aa: CASSLSSGNTIYF
cdr3_nt: TGTGCCAGCAGTCTTAGCTCTGGAAACACCATATATTTT
cdr3_length: 13
clone_size: NA
d_call: NA
v_call: TRBV11-2
j_call: TRBJ1-3

cdr3_aa: CASRAARDQETQYF
cdr3_nt: TGTGCCAGCCGGGCGGCGCGGGACCAAGAGACCCAGTACTTC
cdr3_length: 14
clone_size: NA
d_call: NA
v_call: TRBV5-4
j_call: TRBJ2-5

cdr3_aa: CASSFHPMRRDNTGELFF
cdr3_nt: TGTGCCAGCAGTTTTCACCCCATGCGGCGGGACAACACCGGGGAGCTGTTTTTT
cdr3_length: 18
clone_size: NA
d_call: NA
v_call: TRBV28
j_call: TRBJ2-2

cdr3_aa: CASSLGTGAKPFDAFF
cdr3_nt: TGTGCCAGCAGCTTGGGGACAGGGGCGAAACCCTTTGATGCTTTCTTT
cdr3_length: 16
clone_size: once
d_call: TRBD1
v_call: TRBV7-9
j_call: TRBJ1-1

cdr3_aa: CASSLNQVADDNEQFF
cdr3_nt: TGTGCCAGCAGTTTGAATCAGGTGGCCGATGACAATGAGCAGTTCTTC
cdr3_length: 16
clone_size: NA
d_call: NA
v_call: TRBV27
j_call: TRBJ2-1

cdr3_aa: CASSLPSRCNEKLFF
cdr3_nt: TGTGCCAGCAGCTTACCTTCGAGATGTAATGAAAAACTGTTTTTT
cdr3_length: 15
clone_size: NA
d_call: NA
v_call: TRBV7-3
j_call: TRBJ1-4

cdr3_aa: CASSSRLGGTDTQYF
cdr3_nt: TGTGCCAGCAGCTCGAGACTAGGGGGCACTGATACGCAGTATTTT
cdr3_length: 15
clone_size: NA
d_call: NA
v_call: TRBV11-3
j_call: TRBJ2-3

cdr3_aa: CASSLTGQGYGYTF
cdr3_nt: TGTGCCAGCAGCTTGACCGGACAGGGGTATGGCTACACCTTC
cdr3_length: 14
clone_size: NA
d_call: TRBD1
v_call: TRBV5-4
j_call: TRBJ1-2

cdr3_aa: CASSLWTGEPSSNGYTF
cdr3_nt: TGTGCCAGCTCACTCTGGACAGGGGAACCCTCTTCTAATGGCTACACCTTC
cdr3_length: 17
clone_size: NA
d_call: TRBD1
v_call: TRBV18
j_call: TRBJ1-2

cdr3_aa: CASSPIAGGSHQPQHF
cdr3_nt: TGTGCCAGCTCACCCATCGCAGGGGGCTCCCATCAGCCCCAGCATTTT
cdr3_length: 16
clone_size: NA
d_call: TRBD1
v_call: TRBV18
j_call: TRBJ1-5

cdr3_aa: CASSFLNEKLFF
cdr3_nt: TGTGCCAGCAGCTTTTTAAATGAAAAACTGTTTTTT
cdr3_length: 12
clone_size: NA
d_call: NA
v_call: TRBV5-4
j_call: TRBJ1-4

cdr3_aa: CASSQGGGSDTEAFF
cdr3_nt: TGCGCCAGCAGCCAAGGTGGCGGATCGGACACTGAAGCTTTCTTT
cdr3_length: 15
clone_size: NA
d_call: NA
v_call: TRBV4-3
j_call: TRBJ1-1

cdr3_aa: CASRIEEERNTEAFF
cdr3_nt: TGCGCCAGCAGAATCGAGGAGGAAAGGAACACTGAAGCTTTCTTT
cdr3_length: 15
clone_size: NA
d_call: NA
v_call: TRBV5-1
j_call: TRBJ1-1

cdr3_aa: CATSDSGRQGVWTGELFF
cdr3_nt: TGTGCCACCAGTGATTCGGGGCGACAGGGGGTATGGACCGGGGAGCTGTTTTTT
cdr3_length: 18
clone_size: once
d_call: TRBD1
v_call: TRBV24-1
j_call: TRBJ2-2

cdr3_aa: CASSPRHLSLGVSKQYF
cdr3_nt: TGTGCCAGCAGCCCCCGGCACCTTTCTTTGGGAGTGAGCAAGCAGTACTTC
cdr3_length: 17
clone_size: NA
d_call: NA
v_call: TRBV14
j_call: TRBJ2-7

cdr3_aa: CASSEGQGGLEQYF
cdr3_nt: TGCGCCAGCAGTGAGGGACAGGGAGGGCTCGAGCAGTACTTC
cdr3_length: 14
clone_size: NA
d_call: NA
v_call: TRBV10-1
j_call: TRBJ2-7

cdr3_aa: CASSLQGANYEQFF
cdr3_nt: TGTGCCAGCAGCTTACAGGGGGCGAACTATGAGCAGTTCTTC
cdr3_length: 14
clone_size: NA
d_call: TRBD1
v_call: TRBV11-3
j_call: TRBJ2-1

cdr3_aa: CASSSGVNQPQHF
cdr3_nt: TGTGCCAGCAGCTCCGGGGTCAATCAGCCCCAGCATTTT
cdr3_length: 13
clone_size: NA
d_call: NA
v_call: TRBV27
j_call: TRBJ1-5

cdr3_aa: CASSIAVGAAYEQYF
cdr3_nt: TGTGCCAGTAGTATAGCAGTGGGGGCGGCCTACGAGCAGTACTTC
cdr3_length: 15
clone_size: NA
d_call: NA
v_call: TRBV19
j_call: TRBJ2-7

cdr3_aa: CASSSTGNTEAFF
cdr3_nt: TGTGCCAGCAGTTCGACAGGGAACACTGAAGCTTTCTTT
cdr3_length: 13
clone_size: NA
d_call: NA
v_call: TRBV6-6
j_call: TRBJ1-1

cdr3_aa: CASDSGTGGLGYGYTF
cdr3_nt: TGTGCCAGCGACTCCGGGACAGGGGGCTTGGGCTATGGCTACACCTTC
cdr3_length: 16
clone_size: NA
d_call: TRBD1
v_call: TRBV25-1
j_call: TRBJ1-2

cdr3_aa: CASSLGQSNAGNTIYF
cdr3_nt: TGTGCCAGCTCACTGGGACAGTCGAACGCTGGAAACACCATATATTTT
cdr3_length: 16
clone_size: few
d_call: TRBD1
v_call: TRBV18
j_call: TRBJ1-3

cdr3_aa: CASSSGGTNTEAFF
cdr3_nt: TGTGCCAGCAGCTCTGGGGGGACGAACACTGAAGCTTTCTTT
cdr3_length: 14
clone_size: NA
d_call: NA
v_call: TRBV7-9
j_call: TRBJ1-1

cdr3_aa: CASSQEGGMGNQPQHF
cdr3_nt: TGCGCCAGCAGCCAAGAGGGAGGGATGGGCAATCAGCCCCAGCATTTT
cdr3_length: 16
clone_size: NA
d_call: NA
v_call: TRBV4-1
j_call: TRBJ1-5

cdr3_aa: CASSPDDRGISYEQYF
cdr3_nt: TGTGCCAGCTCACCAGACGACAGGGGTATCTCCTACGAGCAGTACTTC
cdr3_length: 16
clone_size: NA
d_call: TRBD1
v_call: TRBV18
j_call: TRBJ2-7

cdr3_aa: CASSKDYFPGELFF
cdr3_nt: TGTGCCAGCAGTAAGGACTATTTCCCCGGGGAGCTGTTTTTT
cdr3_length: 14
clone_size: few
d_call: NA
v_call: TRBV6-2/TRBV6-3
j_call: TRBJ2-2

cdr3_aa: CATTDRTNQPQHF
cdr3_nt: TGCGCCACCACTGACAGGACTAATCAGCCCCAGCATTTT
cdr3_length: 13
clone_size: NA
d_call: NA
v_call: TRBV10-2
j_call: TRBJ1-5

cdr3_aa: CATSDLQGAPDQPQHF
cdr3_nt: TGTGCCACCAGTGATTTGCAGGGGGCGCCTGATCAGCCCCAGCATTTT
cdr3_length: 16
clone_size: NA
d_call: TRBD1
v_call: TRBV24-1
j_call: TRBJ1-5

cdr3_aa: CASSVVPSGEPLLEQFF
cdr3_nt: TGTGCCAGCAGCGTAGTTCCCAGCGGAGAGCCCCTACTAGAGCAGTTCTTC
cdr3_length: 17
clone_size: NA
d_call: NA
v_call: TRBV9
j_call: TRBJ2-1

cdr3_aa: CSARAGVGYTF
cdr3_nt: TGCAGTGCTAGAGCCGGAGTTGGCTACACCTTC
cdr3_length: 11
clone_size: NA
d_call: NA
v_call: TRBV20-1
j_call: TRBJ1-2

cdr3_aa: CASSGQGEIYEQYF
cdr3_nt: TGTGCCAGCAGTGGACAGGGGGAAATCTACGAGCAGTACTTC
cdr3_length: 14
clone_size: NA
d_call: TRBD1
v_call: TRBV2
j_call: TRBJ2-7

cdr3_aa: CASSVAGQATQPQHF
cdr3_nt: TGTGCCAGCAGCGTAGCGGGACAGGCCACCCAGCCCCAGCATTTT
cdr3_length: 15
clone_size: NA
d_call: TRBD1
v_call: TRBV9
j_call: TRBJ1-5

cdr3_aa: CAIRGLEDTGELFF
cdr3_nt: TGTGCCATCAGAGGACTAGAAGACACCGGGGAGCTGTTTTTT
cdr3_length: 14
clone_size: once
d_call: TRBD2
v_call: TRBV10-3
j_call: TRBJ2-2

cdr3_aa: CASSFTGTGGAGTEAFF
cdr3_nt: TGTGCCAGCAGCTTCACCGGGACAGGGGGCGCGGGCACTGAAGCTTTCTTT
cdr3_length: 17
clone_size: NA
d_call: TRBD1
v_call: TRBV7-2
j_call: TRBJ1-1

cdr3_aa: CAWTPGTGFGTQYF
cdr3_nt: TGTGCCTGGACCCCAGGGACAGGGTTTGGGACCCAGTACTTC
cdr3_length: 14
clone_size: NA
d_call: TRBD1
v_call: TRBV30
j_call: TRBJ2-5

cdr3_aa: CASSYDRVRETQYF
cdr3_nt: TGTGCCAGCAGTTACGACAGGGTTAGAGAGACCCAGTACTTC
cdr3_length: 14
clone_size: NA
d_call: TRBD1
v_call: TRBV28
j_call: TRBJ2-5

cdr3_aa: CASSPGTGAGGQPQHF
cdr3_nt: TGTGCCAGCTCACCCGGGACAGGGGCCGGGGGTCAGCCCCAGCATTTT
cdr3_length: 16
clone_size: once
d_call: TRBD1
v_call: TRBV18
j_call: TRBJ1-5

cdr3_aa: CATSGPNRAGRHTEAFF
cdr3_nt: TGTGCCACCAGTGGCCCTAACAGGGCCGGCAGGCACACTGAAGCTTTCTTT
cdr3_length: 17
clone_size: few
d_call: NA
v_call: TRBV24-1
j_call: TRBJ1-1

cdr3_aa: CASSPYRGGEAFF
cdr3_nt: TGTGCCAGCAGCCCGTACAGGGGGGGTGAAGCTTTCTTT
cdr3_length: 13
clone_size: NA
d_call: TRBD1
v_call: TRBV7-2
j_call: TRBJ1-1

cdr3_aa: CASLDSGSDNEQFF
cdr3_nt: TGTGCCAGCCTAGATAGCGGGAGTGACAATGAGCAGTTCTTC
cdr3_length: 14
clone_size: NA
d_call: TRBD2
v_call: TRBV19
j_call: TRBJ2-1

cdr3_aa: CASSRPSGSSYEQYF
cdr3_nt: TGTGCCAGCAGCCGCCCTAGCGGGAGTTCCTACGAGCAGTACTTC
cdr3_length: 15
clone_size: NA
d_call: TRBD2
v_call: TRBV3-1/TRBV3-2
j_call: TRBJ2-7

cdr3_aa: CATSRDRSHGYGYTF
cdr3_nt: TGTGCCACCAGCAGAGATCGGTCCCACGGCTATGGCTACACCTTC
cdr3_length: 15
clone_size: NA
d_call: NA
v_call: TRBV15
j_call: TRBJ1-2

cdr3_aa: CASSLGGLRNTEAFF
cdr3_nt: TGTGCCAGCAGCTTAGGAGGATTAAGGAACACTGAAGCTTTCTTT
cdr3_length: 15
clone_size: NA
d_call: NA
v_call: TRBV7-2
j_call: TRBJ1-1

cdr3_aa: CASSGQGAYGYTF
cdr3_nt: TGTGCCAGCAGCGGACAGGGGGCTTATGGCTACACCTTC
cdr3_length: 13
clone_size: once
d_call: TRBD1
v_call: TRBV12-3/TRBV12-4
j_call: TRBJ1-2

cdr3_aa: CASSFRTGNTEAFF
cdr3_nt: TGTGCCAGCAGCTTCAGGACAGGGAACACTGAAGCTTTCTTT
cdr3_length: 14
clone_size: NA
d_call: TRBD1
v_call: TRBV11-2
j_call: TRBJ1-1

cdr3_aa: CASSFASRADTQYF
cdr3_nt: TGTGCCAGCAGCTTCGCTAGCCGTGCAGATACGCAGTATTTT
cdr3_length: 14
clone_size: NA
d_call: NA
v_call: TRBV5-4
j_call: TRBJ2-3

cdr3_aa: CASSPRTSLTGELFF
cdr3_nt: TGCGCCAGCAGCCCGAGGACTTCTTTAACCGGGGAGCTGTTTTTT
cdr3_length: 15
clone_size: NA
d_call: NA
v_call: TRBV5-1
j_call: TRBJ2-2

cdr3_aa: CSGGQGGSAF
cdr3_nt: TGCAGTGGCGGACAGGGCGGTTCGGCCTTC
cdr3_length: 10
clone_size: NA
d_call: TRBD1
v_call: TRBV20-1
j_call: TRBJ1-2

cdr3_aa: CSVESFERAF
cdr3_nt: TGCAGCGTTGAATCATTCGAGAGAGCCTTC
cdr3_length: 10
clone_size: NA
d_call: NA
v_call: TRBV29-1
j_call: TRBJ1-2

cdr3_aa: CAIRADRGYLYGYTF
cdr3_nt: TGTGCCATCAGAGCGGACAGGGGATACCTCTATGGCTACACCTTC
cdr3_length: 15
clone_size: NA
d_call: TRBD1
v_call: TRBV10-3
j_call: TRBJ1-2

cdr3_aa: CSRGGEETQYF
cdr3_nt: TGCAGTCGGGGCGGGGAGGAGACCCAGTACTTC
cdr3_length: 11
clone_size: once
d_call: NA
v_call: TRBV20-1
j_call: TRBJ2-5